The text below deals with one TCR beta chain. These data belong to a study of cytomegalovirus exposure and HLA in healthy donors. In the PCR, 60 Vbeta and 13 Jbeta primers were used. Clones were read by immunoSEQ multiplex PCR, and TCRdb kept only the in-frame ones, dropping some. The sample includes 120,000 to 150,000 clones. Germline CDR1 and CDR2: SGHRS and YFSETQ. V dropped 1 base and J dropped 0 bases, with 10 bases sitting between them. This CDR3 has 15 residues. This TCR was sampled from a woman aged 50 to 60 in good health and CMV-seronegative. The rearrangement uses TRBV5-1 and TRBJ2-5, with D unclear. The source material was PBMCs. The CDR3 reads CASSLQLRNQETQYF. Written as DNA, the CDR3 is TGCGCCAGCAGCTTGCAACTGCGGAACCAAGAGACCCAGTACTTC.